These 28 T cell receptor beta chains were sequenced from one sample in a study of shared clonotypes between healthy human individuals. Using immunoSEQ multiplex PCR, the repertoire was profiled, and TCRdb retains in-frame clones only, with some absent. This table holds some 2.1 million clones, 85% to 95% found once. Sequencing was performed on naive CD4+ T cells sorted from blood. Subset specified: CD45RA+ positively selected. The receptors were gathered from a young man in good health.

This clone was picked up a small number of times. The CDR3 is CASSQEWNTEAFF. The CDR3 DNA is TGTGCCAGCAGCCAAGAGTGGAACACTGAAGCTTTCTTT. The chain uses TRBV14 and TRBJ1-1, with D unresolved. Trimming took 0 bases from V and 1 from J, leaving 3 bases between them. CDR3 length: 13 amino acids. Germline V gene data show CDR1 as SGHDN and CDR2 as FVKESK.

The V call is TRBV18, the J call TRBJ1-5; D unresolved. CDR3 length: 18 residues. The germline CDR1 and CDR2 sequences are KGHSH and LQKENI. V lost 2 bases, J lost 0 bases, and 17 bases lay in between. The CDR3 nucleotides are TGTGCCAGCTCACCAGTTCGTTTTGCGGCAGATAGCAATCAGCCCCAGCATTTT. It is translated as CASSPVRFAADSNQPQHF. Full variable domain (outside the CDR3, taken from reference TRBV18 and TRBJ1-5): NAGVMQNPRHLVRRRGQEARLRCSPMKGHSHVYWYRQLPEEGLKFMVYLQKENIIDESGMPKERFSAEFPKEGPSILRIQQVVRGDSAAYFCASSPVRFAADSNQPQHFGDGTRLSIL.

The rearrangement uses TRBV18 and TRBJ2-7, with D possibly TRBD2 on 6 matching bases. This CDR3 has 17 residues. The germline V gene encodes CDR1 KGHSH and CDR2 LQKENI. Trimming stripped 3 bases from V and 2 bases from J, with 20 bases between. The DNA of the CDR3 is TGTGCCAGCTCACCCCCGCAAAGGGGACTGTCGACCTACGAGCAGTACTTC. Its translation: CASSPPQRGLSTYEQYF.

CDR3 sequence (DNA): TGTGCCAGCAGCTCCGACAGAGGGCGAGGGGAAAAACTGTTTTTT. Amino acid sequence: CASSSDRGRGEKLFF. The V call is TRBV5-6, the J call TRBJ1-4; D is possibly TRBD1 (5 bases). With 3 bases removed from V and 8 bases from J, the gap between germline ends came to 17 bases. This CDR3 is 15 amino acids long. Germline values: CDR1 SGHDT, CDR2 YYEEEE. Looking up the rest from reference TRBV5-6 and TRBJ1-4 gives the full variable domain: DAGVTQSPTHLIKTRGQQVTLRCSPKSGHDTVSWYQQALGQGPQFIFQYYEEEERQRGNFPDRFSGHQFPNYSSELNVNALLLGDSALYLCASSSDRGRGEKLFFGSGTQLSVL.

The rearrangement links TRBV28 to TRBJ1-1; no firm D call. The germline V gene encodes CDR1 MDHEN and CDR2 SYDVKM. The germline V and J ends were trimmed by 1 base and 5 bases, with 14 bases remaining between them. This CDR3 is 15 amino acids long. CDR3 in DNA: TGTGCCAGCAGTTTATTTCGAAAGGGCTCGACTGAAGCTTTCTTT. Translation: CASSLFRKGSTEAFF.

The chain combines TRBV11-2 with TRBJ2-3, with D unresolved. The V and J ends lost 2 bases and 0 bases respectively, with 12 bases between them. The CDR3 covers 16 residues. Germline CDR1 reads SGHAT; CDR2 reads FQNNGV. The CDR3 DNA reads TGTGCCAGCAGCTTATTGGTGGGTCTGAGCACAGATACGCAGTATTTT. Protein product: CASSLLVGLSTDTQYF.

The chain links TRBV13 to TRBJ2-7; 10 bases are shared with TRBD2. This CDR3 spans 15 amino acids. The J segment lost 2 bases and the V segment lost 5 bases, leaving 6 bases of the junction unmatched. Looked up from germline, CDR1 is PRHDT and CDR2 is FYEKMQ (reference sequence). The DNA for the CDR3 is TGTGCCAGCAGCCCCAGGACTAGCGGACCCTACGAGCAGTACTTC. Translating it yields CASSPRTSGPYEQYF.

Of note for this clone: The sample has other DNA sequences that encode this CDR3 too. The chain employs TRBV5-4 and TRBJ2-5; D gene ambiguous. The CDR3 sequence is 13 residues long. Germline-derived CDR1 and CDR2 are SGHNT and YYREEE (reference sequence). The V end was cut by 0 bases, the J end by 4 bases, with 7 bases between. The CDR3 nucleotides are TGTGCCAGCAGCTTGGCGGGTGGAGAGACCCAGTACTTC. It is translated as CASSLAGGETQYF.

The chain links TRBV5-1 to TRBJ1-1, with TRBD1 identical over 8 bases. CDR1 and CDR2 from the germline V gene are SGHRS and YFSETQ. The CDR3 runs 15 residues. The V segment lost 4 bases and the J segment 2 bases; nucleotides outside the gene matches: 7. CDR3 DNA sequence: TGCGCCAGCAGCCCCGGGACAGGCTATAACACTGAAGCTTTCTTT. Residues: CASSPGTGYNTEAFF.

The CDR3 spells CASSGARGVMINYNEQFF. CDR3 bases: TGTGCCAGCAGTGGGGCACGAGGCGTGATGATAAACTACAATGAGCAGTTCTTC. The V and J genes are TRBV6-1 and TRBJ2-1, with D uncertain. The germline V and J ends were trimmed by 4 bases and 3 bases, with 22 bases remaining between them. Germline V gene sequence: CDR1 MNHNS, CDR2 SASEGT. This CDR3 region has 18 residues.

In DNA, the CDR3 is TGCGCCAGCAGCTATAACCCCGGGACAGTCTCCTACGAGCAGTACTTC. Its protein product is CASSYNPGTVSYEQYF. The rearrangement links TRBV5-1 to TRBJ2-7; 7 bases fit TRBD1. CDR3 length: 16 residues. Trimming at V came to 3 bases and at J to 0 bases, leaving 9 bases not matched to a gene. Germline V gene sequence: CDR1 SGHRS, CDR2 YFSETQ. The entire variable domain, with the rest obtained from reference TRBV5-1 and TRBJ2-7, is as follows: KAGVTQTPRYLIKTRGQQVTLSCSPISGHRSVSWYQQTPGQGLQFLFEYFSETQRNKGNFPGRFSGRQFSNSRSEMNVSTLELGDSALYLCASSYNPGTVSYEQYFGPGTRLTVT.

This clone came up once. CDR3 sequence reads: CASSQSTGPKAEAFF. The CDR3 DNA follows: TGTGCCAGCAGCCAGTCAACAGGACCAAAGGCTGAAGCTTTCTTT. V gene TRBV7-9 combines with J gene TRBJ1-1, with TRBD1 as a possible D gene (5 bases). V gave up 5 bases and J gave up 6 bases, with 19 bases separating them. CDR3 length: 15 amino acids. The germline CDR1 and CDR2 sequences are SEHNR and FQNEAQ (reference sequence).

Concerning this clone itself: Other DNA sequences within the sample encode an identical CDR3. The genes are TRBV7-8 and TRBJ2-6, with D uncertain. Germline V gene sequence: CDR1 SGHVS, CDR2 FQNEAQ. Trimming stripped 3 bases from V and 1 base from J, with 4 bases between. This CDR3 contains 14 residues. The CDR3 DNA follows: TGTGCCAGCAGCTTTTCATCTGGGGCCAACGTCCTGACTTTC. It encodes CASSFSSGANVLTF.

The rearrangement joins TRBV4-3 to TRBJ1-5, with D unresolved. Between the trimmed V and J ends, which lost 0 bases and 1 base, there was a span of 4 bases. The CDR3 runs to 14 residues. The germline V gene encodes CDR1 LGHNA and CDR2 YSLEER. CDR3 coding DNA: TGCGCCAGCAGCCAAGATCACAGCAATCAGCCCCAGCATTTT. Encoded protein: CASSQDHSNQPQHF.

The chain uses TRBV6-5 and TRBJ2-2, with 9 nucleotides matching TRBD2. Germline CDR1 reads MNHEY; CDR2 reads SVGAGI. The ends lost 5 bases at V and 0 bases at J; junction bases unmatched: 1. The CDR3 consists of 15 residues. The CDR3 nucleotides are TGTGCCAGCAGTACTAGCGGGTCGAACACCGGGGAGCTGTTTTTT. It encodes CASSTSGSNTGELFF.

The chain combines TRBV7-9 with TRBJ1-6; a possible D gene is TRBD1 (5 bases). Germline loops: CDR1 SEHNR, CDR2 FQNEAQ (reference sequence). The CDR3 runs 15 residues. The V and J ends lost 3 bases and 3 bases respectively, with 9 bases between them. DNA for the CDR3: TGTGCCAGCAGCTTGGTAGGGGACTATAATTCACCCCTCCACTTT. Amino acid sequence: CASSLVGDYNSPLHF.

The chain uses TRBV7-3 and TRBJ1-1; D is undetermined. CDR3 size: 13 residues. V was clipped by 5 bases and J by 8 bases, with 15 bases between them. Germline-derived CDR1 and CDR2 are SGHTA and FQGTGA. The DNA for the CDR3 is TGTGCCAGCAGCCCCGAGAGAGAGAAGGAAGCTTTCTTT. Translating it yields CASSPEREKEAFF.

The genes are TRBV5-1 and TRBJ1-1, with D possibly being TRBD1 (6 bases). The germline CDR1 and CDR2 sequences are SGHRS and YFSETQ. Trimming took off 1 base at V and 1 base at J, with 8 bases between the two ends. This CDR3 spans 14 amino acids. This CDR3 reads CASSLPTGNTEAFF. DNA for the CDR3: TGCGCCAGCAGCTTGCCGACAGGGAACACTGAAGCTTTCTTT.

The chain couples TRBV25-1 to TRBJ2-5, with TRBD2 matching 15 bases. Germline trimming cut 6 bases from V and 2 bases from J; bases unmatched to any gene: 4. The CDR3 has 16 amino acids. Germline CDR1 reads MGHDK; CDR2 reads SYGVNS. CDR3 sequence (DNA): TGTGCCAGCAGGCCGGGACTAGCGGGGGGTCAAGAGACCCAGTACTTC. Protein sequence: CASRPGLAGGQETQYF.

The chain carries TRBV10-3 and TRBJ2-5; 7 bases are a match to TRBD2. Germline V gene data show CDR1 as ENHRY and CDR2 as SYGVKD. After removal of 0 bases from V and 5 bases from J, the junction contained 6 bases not matched to a gene. CDR3 length: 15 residues. CDR3 in amino acids: CAISESTSRRETQYF. In DNA form, the CDR3 reads TGTGCCATCAGTGAGTCGACTAGCCGCCGGGAGACCCAGTACTTC.

With regard to this clone: Other DNA sequences within the sample encode an identical CDR3. V usage is TRBV6-1 and J usage is TRBJ2-7, with D possibly being TRBD1 (5 bases). The CDR3 consists of 12 residues. Trimming stripped 6 bases from V and 2 bases from J, with 8 bases between. The germline CDR1 and CDR2 sequences are MNHNS and SASEGT. CDR3 protein: CASSGRAYEQYF. DNA of the CDR3: TGTGCCAGCAGCGGCAGGGCCTACGAGCAGTACTTC.

This chain joins TRBV9 and TRBJ2-5; no reliable D call. From germline, CDR1 is SGDLS and CDR2 YYNGEE. The CDR3 length is 14 residues. V dropped 0 bases and J dropped 1 base, with 7 bases sitting between them. This CDR3 reads CASSVGFSQETQYF. In DNA, the CDR3 is TGTGCCAGCAGCGTAGGTTTCAGCCAAGAGACCCAGTACTTC.

This chain links TRBV18 with TRBJ2-1; D gene ambiguous. With 6 bases removed from V and 9 bases from J, the gap between germline ends came to 9 bases. Germline loops: CDR1 KGHSH, CDR2 LQKENI. The CDR3 loop spans 11 amino acids. CDR3 in amino acids: CASSTGVEQFF. Written as DNA, the CDR3 is TGTGCCAGCTCGACGGGCGTTGAGCAGTTCTTC.

This clone was seen a single time. This chain connects TRBV6-6 to TRBJ1-2, with D possibly TRBD1 on 5 matching bases. CDR1 and CDR2 (germline): MNHNY, SVGAGI (reference sequence). The V gene lost 7 bases and the J gene lost 7 bases, with 16 bases spanning the gap. This CDR3 is built from 13 residues. CDR3 sequence (DNA): TGTGCCAGCACCGGCCGGCAGGGCTCTGGCTACACCTTC. Its translation is CASTGRQGSGYTF.

The chain links TRBV5-6 to TRBJ2-2; D is perhaps TRBD1 (5 bases). The CDR3 is 14 residues long. Per the germline V gene, CDR1 is SGHDT and CDR2 is YYEEEE. V was clipped by 4 bases and J by 6 bases, with 13 bases between them. The CDR3, as DNA: TGTGCCAGCAGCGACCTCCAGGGATCCGGGGAGCTGTTTTTT. This gives the protein CASSDLQGSGELFF.

The chain uses TRBV6-1 and TRBJ2-7, with TRBD2 identical over 7 bases. In germline, CDR1 is MNHNS, CDR2 SASEGT. This CDR3 is 16 amino acids long. Trimming cost V 1 base and J 0 bases; bases outside gene matches: 6. This CDR3 reads CASSEGGGTISYEQYF. CDR3 bases: TGTGCCAGCAGTGAAGGGGGAGGGACTATCTCCTACGAGCAGTACTTC.

V and J are TRBV19 and TRBJ2-3; D is undetermined. Germline CDR1 reads LNHDA; CDR2 reads SQIVND (reference sequence). With 7 bases removed from V and 2 bases from J, the gap between germline ends came to 13 bases. The CDR3 spans 14 residues. The CDR3 DNA reads TGTGCCAGTATGGGCAGACGGAACACAGATACGCAGTATTTT. Amino acid sequence: CASMGRRNTDTQYF.

As for this clone: The germline gene is not matched at one end of the junction; a read error may be the cause. The chain couples TRBV10-3 to TRBJ2-5, with 8 positions matching TRBD2. Germline loops: CDR1 ENHRY, CDR2 SYGVKD. The length of the CDR3 is 18 residues. The DNA for the CDR3 is TGTGCCATCAGTGAGTCCGGAGGTCGAGCGGGAGTTCAAGGGACCCAGTACTTC. Its protein is CAISESGGRAGVQGTQYF.